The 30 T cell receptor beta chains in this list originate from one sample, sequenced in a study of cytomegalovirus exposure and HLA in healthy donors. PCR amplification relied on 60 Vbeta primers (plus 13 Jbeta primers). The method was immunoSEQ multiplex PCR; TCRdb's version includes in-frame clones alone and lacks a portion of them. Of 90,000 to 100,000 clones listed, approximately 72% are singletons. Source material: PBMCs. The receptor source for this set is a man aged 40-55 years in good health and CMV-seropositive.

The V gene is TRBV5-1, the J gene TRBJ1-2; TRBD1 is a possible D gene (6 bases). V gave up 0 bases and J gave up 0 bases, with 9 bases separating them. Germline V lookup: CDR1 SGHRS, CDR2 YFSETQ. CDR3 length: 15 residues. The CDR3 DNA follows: TGCGCCAGCAGCTTGGCCGGGGGGCCTAACTATGGCTACACCTTC. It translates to CASSLAGGPNYGYTF.

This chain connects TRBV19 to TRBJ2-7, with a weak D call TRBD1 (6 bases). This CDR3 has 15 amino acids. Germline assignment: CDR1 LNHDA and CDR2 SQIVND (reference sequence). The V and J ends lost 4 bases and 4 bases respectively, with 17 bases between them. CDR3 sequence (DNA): TGTGCCAGTAGTACTCTTCCGGGACACGGTTACGAGCAGTACTTC. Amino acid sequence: CASSTLPGHGYEQYF. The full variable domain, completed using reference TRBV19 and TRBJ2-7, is DGGITQSPKYLFRKEGQNVTLSCEQNLNHDAMYWYRQDPGQGLRLIYYSQIVNDFQKGDIAEGYSVSREKKESFPLTVTSAQKNPTAFYLCASSTLPGHGYEQYFGPGTRLTVT.

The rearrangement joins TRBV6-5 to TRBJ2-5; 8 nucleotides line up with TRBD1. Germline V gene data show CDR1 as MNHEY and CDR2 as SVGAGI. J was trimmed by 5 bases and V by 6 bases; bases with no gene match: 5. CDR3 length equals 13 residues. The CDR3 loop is CASSPGGWETQYF. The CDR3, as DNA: TGTGCCAGCAGCCCAGGGGGCTGGGAGACCCAGTACTTC.

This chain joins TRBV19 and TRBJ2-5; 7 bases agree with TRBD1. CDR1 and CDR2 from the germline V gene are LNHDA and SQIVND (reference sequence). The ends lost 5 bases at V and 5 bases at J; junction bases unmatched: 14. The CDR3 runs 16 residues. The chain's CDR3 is CASSSPGTDSKETQYF. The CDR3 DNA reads TGTGCCAGTAGTTCCCCCGGGACAGACAGTAAGGAGACCCAGTACTTC.

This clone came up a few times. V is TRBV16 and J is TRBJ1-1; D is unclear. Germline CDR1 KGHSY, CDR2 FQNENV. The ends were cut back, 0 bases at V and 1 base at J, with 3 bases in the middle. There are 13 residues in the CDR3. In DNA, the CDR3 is TGTGCCAGCAGCCAATCCGGGAACACTGAAGCTTTCTTT. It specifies CASSQSGNTEAFF.

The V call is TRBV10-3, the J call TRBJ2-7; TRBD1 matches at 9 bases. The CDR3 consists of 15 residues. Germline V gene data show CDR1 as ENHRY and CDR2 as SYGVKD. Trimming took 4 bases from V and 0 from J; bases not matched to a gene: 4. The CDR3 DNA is TGTGCCATCAGTGGTGGGACAGGGAACTCCTACGAGCAGTACTTC. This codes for CAISGGTGNSYEQYF.

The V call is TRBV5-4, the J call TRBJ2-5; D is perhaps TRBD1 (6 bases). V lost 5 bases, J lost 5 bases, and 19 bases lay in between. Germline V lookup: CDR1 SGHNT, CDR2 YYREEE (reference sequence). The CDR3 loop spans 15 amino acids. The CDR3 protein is CASRGDIGSSETQYF. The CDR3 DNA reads TGTGCCAGCAGAGGGGACATTGGAAGTTCGGAGACCCAGTACTTC.

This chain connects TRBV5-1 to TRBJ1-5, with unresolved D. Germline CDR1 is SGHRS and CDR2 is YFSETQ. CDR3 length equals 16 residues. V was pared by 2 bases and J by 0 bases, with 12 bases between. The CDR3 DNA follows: TGCGCCAGCAGCTTAGACGGAGTATATAGCAATCAGCCCCAGCATTTT. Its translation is CASSLDGVYSNQPQHF.

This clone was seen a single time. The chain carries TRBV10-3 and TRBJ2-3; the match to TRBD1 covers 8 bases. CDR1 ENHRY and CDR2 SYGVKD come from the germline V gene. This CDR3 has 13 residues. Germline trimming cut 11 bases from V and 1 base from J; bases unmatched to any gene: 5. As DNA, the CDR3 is TGTGCCGCGACGACAGGGGGCACAGATACGCAGTATTTT. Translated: CAATTGGTDTQYF.

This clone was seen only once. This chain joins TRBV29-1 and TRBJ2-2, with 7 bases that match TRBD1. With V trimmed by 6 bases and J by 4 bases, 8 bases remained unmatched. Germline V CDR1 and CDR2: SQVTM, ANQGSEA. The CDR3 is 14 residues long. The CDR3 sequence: CSVRSGQSTGELFF. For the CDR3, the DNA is TGCAGCGTGAGGTCGGGACAGAGCACCGGGGAGCTGTTTTTT.

The CDR3 reads CASRTLEGSSYEQYF. The CDR3 nucleotides are TGTGCCAGTAGAACCTTGGAGGGAAGCTCCTACGAGCAGTACTTC. The chain has TRBV19 and TRBJ2-7; a weak D match, TRBD2 (6 bases). Germline-derived CDR1 and CDR2 are LNHDA and SQIVND (reference sequence). The CDR3 has 15 amino acids. Trimming removed 6 bases at V and 0 bases at J, with 15 bases between.

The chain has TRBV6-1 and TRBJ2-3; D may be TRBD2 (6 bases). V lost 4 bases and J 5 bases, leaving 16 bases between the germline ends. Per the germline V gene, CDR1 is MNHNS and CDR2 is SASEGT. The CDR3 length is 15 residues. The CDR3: CASSGTPGTLDTQYF. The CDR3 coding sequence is TGTGCCAGCAGTGGAACCCCCGGGACTTTAGATACGCAGTATTTT.

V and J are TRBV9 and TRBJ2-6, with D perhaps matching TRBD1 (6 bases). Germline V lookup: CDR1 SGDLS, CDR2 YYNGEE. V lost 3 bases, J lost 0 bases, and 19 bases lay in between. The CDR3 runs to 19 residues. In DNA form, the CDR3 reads TGTGCCAGCAGCGCCCCGGCAGGGGAAACCCACTCTGGGGCCAACGTCCTGACTTTC. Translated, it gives CASSAPAGETHSGANVLTF.

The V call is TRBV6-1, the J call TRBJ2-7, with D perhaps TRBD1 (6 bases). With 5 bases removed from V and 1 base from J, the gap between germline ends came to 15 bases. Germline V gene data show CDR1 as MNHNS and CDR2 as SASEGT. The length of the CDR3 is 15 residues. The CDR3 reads CASSNRAAGSYEQYF. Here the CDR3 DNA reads TGTGCCAGCAGTAACAGGGCGGCCGGATCCTACGAGCAGTACTTC.

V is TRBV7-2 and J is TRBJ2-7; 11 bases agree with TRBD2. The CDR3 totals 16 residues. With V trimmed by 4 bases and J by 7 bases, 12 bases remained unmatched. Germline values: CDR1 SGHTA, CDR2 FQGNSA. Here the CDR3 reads CASSSPRGTSGGEQYF. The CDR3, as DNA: TGTGCCAGCAGCTCCCCCCGAGGCACTAGCGGGGGAGAGCAGTACTTC.

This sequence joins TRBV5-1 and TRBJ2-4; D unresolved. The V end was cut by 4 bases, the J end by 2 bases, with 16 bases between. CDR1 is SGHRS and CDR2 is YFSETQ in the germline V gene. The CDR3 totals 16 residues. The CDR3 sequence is CASSPSGLLTKNIQYF. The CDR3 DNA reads TGCGCCAGCAGCCCGTCCGGGTTATTGACCAAAAACATTCAGTACTTC.

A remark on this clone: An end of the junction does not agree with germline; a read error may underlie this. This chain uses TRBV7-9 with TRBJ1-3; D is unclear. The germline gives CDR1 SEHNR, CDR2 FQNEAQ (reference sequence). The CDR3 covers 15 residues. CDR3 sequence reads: CSSRPGASSGNTIYF. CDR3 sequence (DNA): TGTTCCAGCAGACCCGGAGCTTCCTCTGGAAACACCATATATTTT.

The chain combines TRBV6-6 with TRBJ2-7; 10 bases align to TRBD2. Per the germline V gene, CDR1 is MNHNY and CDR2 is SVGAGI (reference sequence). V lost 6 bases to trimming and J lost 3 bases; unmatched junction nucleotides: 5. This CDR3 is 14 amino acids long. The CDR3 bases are TGTGCCAGCAGATCGACTAGCGGGTACTACGAGCAGTACTTC. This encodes CASRSTSGYYEQYF.

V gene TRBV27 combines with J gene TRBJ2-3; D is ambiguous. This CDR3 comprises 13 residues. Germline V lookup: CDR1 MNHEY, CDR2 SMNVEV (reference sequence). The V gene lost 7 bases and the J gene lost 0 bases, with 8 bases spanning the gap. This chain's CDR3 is CASISRSTDTQYF. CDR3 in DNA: TGTGCCAGCATAAGCAGGAGCACAGATACGCAGTATTTT.

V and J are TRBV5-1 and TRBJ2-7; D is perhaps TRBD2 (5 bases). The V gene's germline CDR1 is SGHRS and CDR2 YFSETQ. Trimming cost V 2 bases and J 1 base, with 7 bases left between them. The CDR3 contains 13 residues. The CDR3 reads CASSFGVSYEQYF. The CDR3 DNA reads TGCGCCAGCAGCTTCGGGGTTTCCTACGAGCAGTACTTC.

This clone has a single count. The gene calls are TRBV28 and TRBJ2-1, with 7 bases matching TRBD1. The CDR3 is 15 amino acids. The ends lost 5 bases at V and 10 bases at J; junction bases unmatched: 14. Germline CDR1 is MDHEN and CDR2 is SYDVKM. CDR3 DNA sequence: TGTGCCAGCAGTCTCACTAGGGGGCCGCCGACGGAGCAGTTCTTC. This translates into CASSLTRGPPTEQFF.

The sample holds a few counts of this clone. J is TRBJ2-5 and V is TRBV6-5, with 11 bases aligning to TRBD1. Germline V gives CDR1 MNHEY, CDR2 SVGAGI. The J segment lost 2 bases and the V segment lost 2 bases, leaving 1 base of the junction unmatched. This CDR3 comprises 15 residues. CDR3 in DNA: TGTGCCAGCAGTTACAGGGACAGGGGGCAAGAGACCCAGTACTTC. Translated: CASSYRDRGQETQYF.

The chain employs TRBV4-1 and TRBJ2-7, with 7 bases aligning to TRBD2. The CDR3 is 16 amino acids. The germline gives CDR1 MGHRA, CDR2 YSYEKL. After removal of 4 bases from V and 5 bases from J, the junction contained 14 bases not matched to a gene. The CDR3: CASSRNRAGVIDEQYF. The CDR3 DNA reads TGCGCCAGCAGCCGAAATAGGGCGGGAGTCATCGACGAGCAGTACTTC.

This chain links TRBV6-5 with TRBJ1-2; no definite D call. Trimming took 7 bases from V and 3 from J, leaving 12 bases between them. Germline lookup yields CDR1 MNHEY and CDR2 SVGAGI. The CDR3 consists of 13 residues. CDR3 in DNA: TGTGCCAGCAAGATTGACAACCACTATGGCTACACCTTC. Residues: CASKIDNHYGYTF.

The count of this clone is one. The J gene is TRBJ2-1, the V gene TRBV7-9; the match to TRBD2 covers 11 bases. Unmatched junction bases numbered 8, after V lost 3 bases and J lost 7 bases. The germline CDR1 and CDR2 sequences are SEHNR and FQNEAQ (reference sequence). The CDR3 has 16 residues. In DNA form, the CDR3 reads TGTGCCAGCAGCTTGACCTCTAGCGGGAGGTGGAATGAGCAGTTCTTC. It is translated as CASSLTSSGRWNEQFF.

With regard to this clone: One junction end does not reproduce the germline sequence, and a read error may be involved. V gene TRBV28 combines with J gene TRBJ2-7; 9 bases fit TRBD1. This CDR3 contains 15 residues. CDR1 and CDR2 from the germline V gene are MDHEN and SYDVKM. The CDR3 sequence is CASSLPGQGRYERYF. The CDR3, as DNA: TGTGCCAGCAGTTTACCCGGACAGGGGCGGTACGAGCGGTACTTC.

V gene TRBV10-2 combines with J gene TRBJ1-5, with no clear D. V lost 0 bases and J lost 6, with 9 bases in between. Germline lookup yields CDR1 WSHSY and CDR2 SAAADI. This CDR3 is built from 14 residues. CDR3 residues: CASSESNRVQPQHF. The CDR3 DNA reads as TGCGCCAGCAGTGAGTCGAACCGGGTTCAGCCCCAGCATTTT.

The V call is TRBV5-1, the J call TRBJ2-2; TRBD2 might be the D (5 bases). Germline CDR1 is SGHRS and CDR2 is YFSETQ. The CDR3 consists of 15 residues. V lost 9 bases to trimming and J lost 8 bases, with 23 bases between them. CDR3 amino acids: CATPPGRANSGELFF. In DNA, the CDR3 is TGCGCCACCCCCCCCGGGCGGGCCAACTCAGGGGAGCTGTTTTTT.

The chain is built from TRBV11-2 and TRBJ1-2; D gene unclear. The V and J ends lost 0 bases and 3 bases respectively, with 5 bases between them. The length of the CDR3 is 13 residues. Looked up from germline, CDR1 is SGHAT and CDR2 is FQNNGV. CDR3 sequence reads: CASSLDLDYGYTF. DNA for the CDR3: TGTGCCAGCAGCTTAGATCTAGACTATGGCTACACCTTC.

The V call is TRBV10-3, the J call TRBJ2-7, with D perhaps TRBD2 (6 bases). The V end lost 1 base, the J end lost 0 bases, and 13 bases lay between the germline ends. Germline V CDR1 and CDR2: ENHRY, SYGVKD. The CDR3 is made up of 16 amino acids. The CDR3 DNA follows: TGTGCCATCAGTGAGTGGGGAGGAGCCAGCTCCTACGAGCAGTACTTC. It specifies CAISEWGGASSYEQYF.